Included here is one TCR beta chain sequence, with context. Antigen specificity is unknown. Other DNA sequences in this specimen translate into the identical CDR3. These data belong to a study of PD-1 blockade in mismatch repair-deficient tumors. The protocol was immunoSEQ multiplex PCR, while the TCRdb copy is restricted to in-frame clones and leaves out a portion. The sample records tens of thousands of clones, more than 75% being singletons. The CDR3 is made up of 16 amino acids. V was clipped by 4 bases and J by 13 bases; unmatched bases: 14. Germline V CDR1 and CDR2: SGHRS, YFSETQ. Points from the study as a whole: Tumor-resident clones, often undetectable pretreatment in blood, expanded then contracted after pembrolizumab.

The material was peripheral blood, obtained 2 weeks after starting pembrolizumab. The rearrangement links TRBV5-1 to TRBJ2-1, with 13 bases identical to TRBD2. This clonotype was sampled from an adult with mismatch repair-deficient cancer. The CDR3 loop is CASSATSGRAIGEQFF. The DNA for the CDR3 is TGCGCCAGCAGCGCCACTAGCGGGAGGGCCATCGGTGAACAGTTCTTC.